This TCR beta chain derives from a study of cytomegalovirus exposure and HLA in healthy donors. In the PCR, 60 Vbeta and 13 Jbeta primers were used. This table comes from immunoSEQ multiplex PCR, and its TCRdb copy is limited to in-frame clones, with some not included. The table shows approximately 160,000 clones, with roughly three quarters occurring only once. The CDR3 covers 13 residues. The V end lost 3 bases, the J end lost 1 base, and 9 bases lay between the germline ends. From germline, CDR1 is GTSNPN and CDR2 SVGIG (reference sequence). This TCR was sampled from a male donor in good health and CMV-seropositive. This chain joins TRBV30 and TRBJ1-1, with D unclear. Sequenced sample: PBMCs. Here the CDR3 DNA reads TGTGCCTGGAGGGGAGCACAGAACACTGAAGCTTTCTTT. Amino acids: CAWRGAQNTEAFF.